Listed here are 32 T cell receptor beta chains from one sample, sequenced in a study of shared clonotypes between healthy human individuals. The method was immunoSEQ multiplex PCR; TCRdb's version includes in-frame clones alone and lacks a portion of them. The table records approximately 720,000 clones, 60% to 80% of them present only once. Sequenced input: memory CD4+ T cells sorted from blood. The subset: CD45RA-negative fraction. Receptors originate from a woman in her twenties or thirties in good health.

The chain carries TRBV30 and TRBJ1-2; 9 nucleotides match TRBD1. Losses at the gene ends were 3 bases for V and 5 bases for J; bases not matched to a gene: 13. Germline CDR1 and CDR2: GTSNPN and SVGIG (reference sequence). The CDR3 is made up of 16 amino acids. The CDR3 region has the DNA TGTGCCTGGAGGCCGAAAACAGGGGGCGCTCGATATGGCTACACCTTC. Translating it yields CAWRPKTGGARYGYTF.

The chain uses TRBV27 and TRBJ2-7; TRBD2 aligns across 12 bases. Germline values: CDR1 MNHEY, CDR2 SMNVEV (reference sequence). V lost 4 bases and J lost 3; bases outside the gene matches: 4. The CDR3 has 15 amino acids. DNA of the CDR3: TGTGCCAGCAGTTCTCGGACTAGCGGGAACTACGAGCAGTACTTC. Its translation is CASSSRTSGNYEQYF.

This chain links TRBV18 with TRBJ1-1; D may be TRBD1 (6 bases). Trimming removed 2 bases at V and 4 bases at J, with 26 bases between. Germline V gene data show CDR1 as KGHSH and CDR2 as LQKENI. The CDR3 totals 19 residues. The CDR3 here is CASSPVLSSSGALVTEAFF. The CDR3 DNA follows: TGTGCCAGCTCACCAGTGTTATCCTCGTCAGGGGCGTTAGTCACTGAAGCTTTCTTT. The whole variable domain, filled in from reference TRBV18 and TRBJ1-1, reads NAGVMQNPRHLVRRRGQEARLRCSPMKGHSHVYWYRQLPEEGLKFMVYLQKENIIDESGMPKERFSAEFPKEGPSILRIQQVVRGDSAAYFCASSPVLSSSGALVTEAFFGQGTRLTVV.

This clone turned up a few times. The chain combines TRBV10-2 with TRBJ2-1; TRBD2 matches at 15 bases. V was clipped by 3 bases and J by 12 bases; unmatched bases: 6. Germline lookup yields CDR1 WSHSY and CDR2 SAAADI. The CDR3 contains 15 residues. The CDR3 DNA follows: TGCGCCAGCAGTGAAGGACTAGCGGGAGGGGGCCGGCAGTTCTTC. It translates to CASSEGLAGGGRQFF.

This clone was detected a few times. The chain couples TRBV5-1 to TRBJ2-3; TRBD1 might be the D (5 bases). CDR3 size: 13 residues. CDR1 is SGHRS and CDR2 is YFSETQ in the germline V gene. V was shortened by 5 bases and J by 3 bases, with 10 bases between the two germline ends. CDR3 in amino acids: CASRPAGTDTQYF. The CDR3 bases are TGCGCCAGCAGGCCGGCAGGGACAGATACGCAGTATTTT. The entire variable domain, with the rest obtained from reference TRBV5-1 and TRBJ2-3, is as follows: KAGVTQTPRYLIKTRGQQVTLSCSPISGHRSVSWYQQTPGQGLQFLFEYFSETQRNKGNFPGRFSGRQFSNSRSEMNVSTLELGDSALYLCASRPAGTDTQYFGPGTRLTVL.

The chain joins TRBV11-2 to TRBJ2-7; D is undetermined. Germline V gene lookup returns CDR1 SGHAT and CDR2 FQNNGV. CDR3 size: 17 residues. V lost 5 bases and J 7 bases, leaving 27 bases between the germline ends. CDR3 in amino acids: CASSLTDKDWSPREQYF. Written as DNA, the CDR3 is TGTGCCAGCAGCCTAACTGACAAAGATTGGTCCCCCCGGGAGCAGTACTTC. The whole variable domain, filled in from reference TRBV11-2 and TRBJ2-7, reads EAGVAQSPRYKIIEKRQSVAFWCNPISGHATLYWYQQILGQGPKLLIQFQNNGVVDDSQLPKDRFSAERLKGVDSTLKIQPAKLEDSAVYLCASSLTDKDWSPREQYFGPGTRLTVT.

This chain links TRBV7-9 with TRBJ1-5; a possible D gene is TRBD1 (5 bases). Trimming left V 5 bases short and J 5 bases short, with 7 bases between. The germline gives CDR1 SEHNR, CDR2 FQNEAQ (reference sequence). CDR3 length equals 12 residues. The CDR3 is CASSQGDQPQHF. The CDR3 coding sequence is TGTGCCAGCAGCCAAGGGGATCAGCCCCAGCATTTT.

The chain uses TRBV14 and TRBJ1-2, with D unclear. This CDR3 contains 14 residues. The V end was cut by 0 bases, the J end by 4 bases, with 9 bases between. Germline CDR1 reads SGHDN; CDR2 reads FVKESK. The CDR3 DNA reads TGTGCCAGCAGCCAAGATCGGGCCTTCTATGGCTACACCTTC. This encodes CASSQDRAFYGYTF. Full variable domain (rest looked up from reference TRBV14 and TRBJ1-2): EAGVTQFPSHSVIEKGQTVTLRCDPISGHDNLYWYRRVMGKEIKFLLHFVKESKQDESGMPNNRFLAERTGGTYSTLKVQPAELEDSGVYFCASSQDRAFYGYTFGSGTRLTVV.

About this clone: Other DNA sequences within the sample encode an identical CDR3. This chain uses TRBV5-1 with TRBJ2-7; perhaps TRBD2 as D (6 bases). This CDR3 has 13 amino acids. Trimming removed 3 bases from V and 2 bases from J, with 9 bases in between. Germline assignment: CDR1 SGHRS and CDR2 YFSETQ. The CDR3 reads CASSSGLAYEQYF. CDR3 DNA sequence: TGCGCCAGCAGCTCGGGACTGGCCTACGAGCAGTACTTC. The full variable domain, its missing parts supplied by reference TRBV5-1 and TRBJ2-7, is KAGVTQTPRYLIKTRGQQVTLSCSPISGHRSVSWYQQTPGQGLQFLFEYFSETQRNKGNFPGRFSGRQFSNSRSEMNVSTLELGDSALYLCASSSGLAYEQYFGPGTRLTVT.

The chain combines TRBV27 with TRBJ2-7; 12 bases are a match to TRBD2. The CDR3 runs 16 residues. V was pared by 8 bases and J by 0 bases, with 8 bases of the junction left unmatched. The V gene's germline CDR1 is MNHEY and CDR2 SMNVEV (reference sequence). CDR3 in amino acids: CASQGLAGKSSYEQYF. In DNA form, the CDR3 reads TGTGCCAGCCAAGGACTAGCGGGAAAAAGCTCCTACGAGCAGTACTTC.

The chain's CDR3 is CASSEWTAYGYTF. In DNA, the CDR3 is TGTGCCAGCAGCGAATGGACAGCCTATGGCTACACCTTC. The rearrangement links TRBV6-1 to TRBJ1-2, with D possibly being TRBD1 (6 bases). Trimming shortened V by 6 bases and J by 4 bases, and 12 bases separated the two germline ends. The CDR3 extends over 13 amino acids. CDR1 is MNHNS, CDR2 SASEGT, per germline.

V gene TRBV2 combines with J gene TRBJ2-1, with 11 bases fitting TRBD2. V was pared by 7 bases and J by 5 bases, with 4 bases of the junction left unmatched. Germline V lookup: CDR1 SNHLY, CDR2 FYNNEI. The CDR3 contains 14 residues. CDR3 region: CASTGTSGNNEQFF. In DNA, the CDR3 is TGTGCCAGCACCGGGACTAGCGGCAACAATGAGCAGTTCTTC.

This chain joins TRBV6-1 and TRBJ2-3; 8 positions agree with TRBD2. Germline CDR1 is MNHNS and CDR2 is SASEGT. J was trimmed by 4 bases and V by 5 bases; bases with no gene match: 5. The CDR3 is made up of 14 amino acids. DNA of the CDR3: TGTGCCAGCAGTTTCCAGCGGGAGTCAGATACGCAGTATTTT. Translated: CASSFQRESDTQYF.

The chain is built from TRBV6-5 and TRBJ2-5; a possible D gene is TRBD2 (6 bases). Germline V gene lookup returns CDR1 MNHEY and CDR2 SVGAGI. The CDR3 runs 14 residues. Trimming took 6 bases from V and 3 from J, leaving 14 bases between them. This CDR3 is CASSRGTVKETQYF. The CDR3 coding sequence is TGTGCCAGCAGCCGCGGGACGGTCAAAGAGACCCAGTACTTC.

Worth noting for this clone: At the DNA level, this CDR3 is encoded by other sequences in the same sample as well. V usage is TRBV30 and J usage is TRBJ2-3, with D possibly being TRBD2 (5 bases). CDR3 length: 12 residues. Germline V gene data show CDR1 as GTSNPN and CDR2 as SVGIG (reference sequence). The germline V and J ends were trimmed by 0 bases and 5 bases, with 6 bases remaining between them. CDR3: CAWSVLGDTQYF. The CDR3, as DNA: TGTGCCTGGAGTGTACTAGGAGATACGCAGTATTTT.

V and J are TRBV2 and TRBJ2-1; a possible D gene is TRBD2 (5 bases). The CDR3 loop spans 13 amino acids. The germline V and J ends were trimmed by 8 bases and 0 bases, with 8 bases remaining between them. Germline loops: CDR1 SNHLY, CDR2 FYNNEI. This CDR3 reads CASQGSSYNEQFF. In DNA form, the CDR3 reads TGTGCCAGCCAAGGGAGCTCCTACAATGAGCAGTTCTTC.

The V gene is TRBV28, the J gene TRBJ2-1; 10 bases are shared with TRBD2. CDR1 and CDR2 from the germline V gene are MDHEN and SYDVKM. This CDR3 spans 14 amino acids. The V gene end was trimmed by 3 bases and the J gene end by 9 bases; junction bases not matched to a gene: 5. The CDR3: CASSLLAGVGEQFF. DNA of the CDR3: TGTGCCAGCAGTTTGCTAGCGGGAGTTGGTGAGCAGTTCTTC.

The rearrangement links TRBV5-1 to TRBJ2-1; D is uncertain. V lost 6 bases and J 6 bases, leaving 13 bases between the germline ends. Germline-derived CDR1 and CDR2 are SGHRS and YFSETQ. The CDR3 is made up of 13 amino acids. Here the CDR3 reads CASKPRTSNEQFF. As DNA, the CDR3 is TGCGCCAGCAAGCCCCGTACCTCCAATGAGCAGTTCTTC.

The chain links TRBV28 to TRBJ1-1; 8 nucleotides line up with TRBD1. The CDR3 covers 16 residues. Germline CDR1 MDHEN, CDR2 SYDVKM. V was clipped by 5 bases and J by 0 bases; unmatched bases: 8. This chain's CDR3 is CASSPQGAVVNTEAFF. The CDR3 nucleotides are TGTGCCAGCAGTCCCCAGGGGGCAGTCGTGAACACTGAAGCTTTCTTT.

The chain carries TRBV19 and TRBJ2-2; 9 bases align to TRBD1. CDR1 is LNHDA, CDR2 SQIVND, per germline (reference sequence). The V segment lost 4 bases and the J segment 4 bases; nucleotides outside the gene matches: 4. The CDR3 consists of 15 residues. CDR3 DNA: TGTGCCAGTAGTAGACAGGGGGGAGTCACCGGGGAGCTGTTTTTT. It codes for CASSRQGGVTGELFF.

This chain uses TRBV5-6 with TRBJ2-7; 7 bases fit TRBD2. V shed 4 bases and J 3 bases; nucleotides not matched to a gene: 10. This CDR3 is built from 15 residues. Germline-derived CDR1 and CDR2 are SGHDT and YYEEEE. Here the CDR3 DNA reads TGTGCCAGCAGCCAAACTAGCGTTTACCACTACGAGCAGTACTTC. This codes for CASSQTSVYHYEQYF.

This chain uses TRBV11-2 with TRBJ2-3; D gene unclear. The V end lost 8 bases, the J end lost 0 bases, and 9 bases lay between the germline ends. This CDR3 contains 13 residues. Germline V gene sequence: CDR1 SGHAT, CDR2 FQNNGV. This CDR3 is CASGIPSTDTQYF. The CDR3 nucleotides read TGTGCCAGCGGGATACCTAGCACAGATACGCAGTATTTT.

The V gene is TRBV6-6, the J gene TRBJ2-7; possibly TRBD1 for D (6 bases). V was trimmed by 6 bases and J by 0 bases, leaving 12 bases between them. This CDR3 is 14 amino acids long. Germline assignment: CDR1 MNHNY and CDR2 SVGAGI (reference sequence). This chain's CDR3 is CASRLQGDSYEQYF. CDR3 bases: TGTGCCAGCAGACTACAGGGAGACTCCTACGAGCAGTACTTC.

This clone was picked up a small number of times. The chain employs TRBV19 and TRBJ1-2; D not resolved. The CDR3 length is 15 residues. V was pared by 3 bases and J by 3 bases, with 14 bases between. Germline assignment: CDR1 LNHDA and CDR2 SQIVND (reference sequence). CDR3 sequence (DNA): TGTGCCAGTAGTATCTCGACGGCCGGCCACTATGGCTACACCTTC. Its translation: CASSISTAGHYGYTF.

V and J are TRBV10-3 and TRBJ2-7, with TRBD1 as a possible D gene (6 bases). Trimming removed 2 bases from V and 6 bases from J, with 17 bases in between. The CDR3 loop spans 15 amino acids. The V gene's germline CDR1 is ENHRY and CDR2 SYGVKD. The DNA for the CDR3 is TGTGCCATCAGTGAGCGAGGGGGTGTCCGGTCCGAGCAGTACTTC. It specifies CAISERGGVRSEQYF.

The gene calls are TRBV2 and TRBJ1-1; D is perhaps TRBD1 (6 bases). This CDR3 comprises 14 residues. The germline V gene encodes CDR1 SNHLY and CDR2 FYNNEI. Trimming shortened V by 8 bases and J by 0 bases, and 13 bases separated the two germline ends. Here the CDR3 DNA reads TGTGCCAGCCTTCGACAGGACATGAACACTGAAGCTTTCTTT. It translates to CASLRQDMNTEAFF.

CDR3 in amino acids: CASSPAAGPNQPQHF. CDR3 DNA sequence: TGTGCCAGCAGCCCGGCGGCAGGCCCTAATCAGCCCCAGCATTTT. The chain joins TRBV28 to TRBJ1-5; D is uncertain. V was shortened by 6 bases and J by 4 bases, with 16 bases between the two germline ends. CDR1 is MDHEN, CDR2 SYDVKM, per germline. This CDR3 is 15 amino acids long.

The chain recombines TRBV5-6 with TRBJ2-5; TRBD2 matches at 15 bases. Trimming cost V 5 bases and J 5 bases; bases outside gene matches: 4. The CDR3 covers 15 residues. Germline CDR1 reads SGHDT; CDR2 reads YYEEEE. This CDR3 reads CASSTGTSGRETQYF. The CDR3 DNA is TGTGCCAGCAGTACTGGGACTAGCGGGAGGGAGACCCAGTACTTC.

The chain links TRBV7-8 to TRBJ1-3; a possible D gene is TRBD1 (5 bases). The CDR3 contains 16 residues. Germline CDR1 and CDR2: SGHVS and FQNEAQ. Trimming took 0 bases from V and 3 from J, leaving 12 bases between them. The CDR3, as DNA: TGTGCCAGCAGCTTAGCGCAAGGGACTCATGGAAACACCATATATTTT. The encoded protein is CASSLAQGTHGNTIYF.

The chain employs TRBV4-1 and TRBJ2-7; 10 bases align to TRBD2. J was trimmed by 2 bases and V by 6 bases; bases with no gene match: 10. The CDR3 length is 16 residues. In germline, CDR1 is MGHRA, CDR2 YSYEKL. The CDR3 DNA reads TGCGCCAGCAGTCGAGGACTAGCGGATGGTACCTACGAGCAGTACTTC. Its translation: CASSRGLADGTYEQYF.

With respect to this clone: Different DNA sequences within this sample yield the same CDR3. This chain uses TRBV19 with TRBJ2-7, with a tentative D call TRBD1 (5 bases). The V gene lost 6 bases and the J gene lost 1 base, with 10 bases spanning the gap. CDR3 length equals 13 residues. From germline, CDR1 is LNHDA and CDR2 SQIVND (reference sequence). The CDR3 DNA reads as TGTGCCAGTAGCAGAACAGGTTCCTACGAGCAGTACTTC. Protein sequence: CASSRTGSYEQYF. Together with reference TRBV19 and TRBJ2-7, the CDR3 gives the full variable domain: DGGITQSPKYLFRKEGQNVTLSCEQNLNHDAMYWYRQDPGQGLRLIYYSQIVNDFQKGDIAEGYSVSREKKESFPLTVTSAQKNPTAFYLCASSRTGSYEQYFGPGTRLTVT.

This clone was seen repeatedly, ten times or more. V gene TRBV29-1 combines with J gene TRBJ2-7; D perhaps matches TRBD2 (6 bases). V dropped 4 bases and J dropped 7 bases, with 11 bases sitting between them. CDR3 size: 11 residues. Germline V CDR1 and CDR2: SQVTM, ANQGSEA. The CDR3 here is CSVGRGREQYF. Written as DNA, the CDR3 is TGCAGCGTTGGACGGGGGAGGGAGCAGTACTTC.